This TCR beta chain was recovered during a study of cytomegalovirus exposure and HLA in healthy donors. Both 60 Vbeta primers and 13 Jbeta primers went into the PCR. The assay was immunoSEQ multiplex PCR, and TCRdb's table has in-frame clones only and misses some. The sample yields about 82,000 clones, roughly 70% seen once. Findings and caveats of the study: The study designated around 150 TCR beta chains cytomegalovirus-associated. The study reported that TCR beta sequences accurately predicted HLA-A and HLA-B alleles in most subjects.

Unrecorded immune exposures were likely, despite nominal health at sampling. Germline-derived CDR1 and CDR2 are SGHAT and FQNNGV. The V gene end was trimmed by 7 bases and the J gene end by 8 bases; junction bases not matched to a gene: 14. CDR3 size: 15 residues. A remark on this clone: The antigen is undetermined.

The rearrangement links TRBV11-2 to TRBJ1-3; 7 bases fit TRBD1. Sequencing input: PBMCs. This receptor was taken from a man between 40 and 49 years old in good health and CMV-seropositive. CDR3 protein: CASNKKGGLSDTIYF. In nucleotides, the CDR3 is TGTGCCAGCAACAAAAAAGGGGGCCTATCGGACACCATATATTTT.